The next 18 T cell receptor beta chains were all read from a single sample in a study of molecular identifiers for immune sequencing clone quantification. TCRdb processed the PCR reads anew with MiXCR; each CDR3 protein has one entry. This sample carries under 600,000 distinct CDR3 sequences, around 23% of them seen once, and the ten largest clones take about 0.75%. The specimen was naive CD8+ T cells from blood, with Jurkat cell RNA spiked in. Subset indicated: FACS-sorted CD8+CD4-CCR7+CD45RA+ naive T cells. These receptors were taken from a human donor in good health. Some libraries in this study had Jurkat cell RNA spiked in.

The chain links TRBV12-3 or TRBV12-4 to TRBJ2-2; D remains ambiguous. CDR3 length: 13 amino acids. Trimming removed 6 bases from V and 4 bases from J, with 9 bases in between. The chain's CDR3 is CASSTSATGELFF. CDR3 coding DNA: TGTGCCAGCAGCACCTCGGCCACCGGGGAGCTGTTTTTT.

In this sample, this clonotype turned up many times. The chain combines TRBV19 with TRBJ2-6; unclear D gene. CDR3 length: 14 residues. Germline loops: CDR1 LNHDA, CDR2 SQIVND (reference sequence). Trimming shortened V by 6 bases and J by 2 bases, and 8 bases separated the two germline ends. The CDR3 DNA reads TGTGCCAGTAGCCCCCCAGCTGGGGCCAACGTCCTGACTTTC. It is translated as CASSPPAGANVLTF.

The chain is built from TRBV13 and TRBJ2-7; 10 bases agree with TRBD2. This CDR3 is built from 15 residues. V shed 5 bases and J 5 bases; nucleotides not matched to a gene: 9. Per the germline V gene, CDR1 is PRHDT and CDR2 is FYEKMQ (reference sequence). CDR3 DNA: TGTGCCAGCAGCCCGGGGACTAGCGTGAGCAACGAGCAGTACTTC. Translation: CASSPGTSVSNEQYF. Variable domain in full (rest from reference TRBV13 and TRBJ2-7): AAGVIQSPRHLIKEKRETATLKCYPIPRHDTVYWYQQGPGQDPQFLISFYEKMQSDKGSIPDRFSAQQFSDYHSELNMSSLELGDSALYFCASSPGTSVSNEQYFGPGTRLTVT.

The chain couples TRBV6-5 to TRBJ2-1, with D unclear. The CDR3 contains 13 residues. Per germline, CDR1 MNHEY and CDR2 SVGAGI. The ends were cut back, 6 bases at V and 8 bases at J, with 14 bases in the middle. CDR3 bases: TGTGCCAGCAGCCGGAACCCTGTGGATGAGCAGTTCTTC. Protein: CASSRNPVDEQFF.

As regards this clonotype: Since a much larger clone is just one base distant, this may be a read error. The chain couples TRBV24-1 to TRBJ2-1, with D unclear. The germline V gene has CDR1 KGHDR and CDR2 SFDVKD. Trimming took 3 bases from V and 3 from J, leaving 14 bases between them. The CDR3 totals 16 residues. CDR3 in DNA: TGTGCCACCAGTGATCAGACGGTAAGAGACTACAATGAGCAGTTCTTC. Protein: CATSDQTVRDYNEQFF.

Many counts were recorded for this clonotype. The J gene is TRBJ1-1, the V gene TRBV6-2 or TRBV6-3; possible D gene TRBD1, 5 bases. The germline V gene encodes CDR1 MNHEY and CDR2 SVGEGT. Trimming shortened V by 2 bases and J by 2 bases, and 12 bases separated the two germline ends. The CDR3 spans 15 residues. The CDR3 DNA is TGTGCCAGCAGTTACCGGGGGACGGTAAACACTGAAGCTTTCTTT. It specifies CASSYRGTVNTEAFF.

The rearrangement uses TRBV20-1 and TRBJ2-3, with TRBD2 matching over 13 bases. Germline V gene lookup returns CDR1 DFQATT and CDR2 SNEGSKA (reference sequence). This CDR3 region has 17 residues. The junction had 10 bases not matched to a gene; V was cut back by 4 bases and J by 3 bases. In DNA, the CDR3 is TGCAGTGCTAATCACCCGGGACTAGCGGGAAGAACAGATACGCAGTATTTT. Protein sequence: CSANHPGLAGRTDTQYF.

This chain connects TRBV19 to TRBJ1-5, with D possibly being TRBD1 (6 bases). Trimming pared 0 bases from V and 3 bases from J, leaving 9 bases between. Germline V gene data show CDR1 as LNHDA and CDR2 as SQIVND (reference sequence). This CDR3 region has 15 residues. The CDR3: CASSIERTVNQPQHF. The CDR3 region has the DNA TGTGCCAGTAGTATAGAAAGGACAGTCAATCAGCCCCAGCATTTT.

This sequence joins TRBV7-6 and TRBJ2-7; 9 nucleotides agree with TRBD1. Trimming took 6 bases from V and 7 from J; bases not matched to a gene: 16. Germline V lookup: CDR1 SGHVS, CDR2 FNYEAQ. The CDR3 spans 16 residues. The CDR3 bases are TGTGCCAGCAGTCCCCAGGGGACAGGGACCTACAATGAGCAGTACTTC. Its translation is CASSPQGTGTYNEQYF.

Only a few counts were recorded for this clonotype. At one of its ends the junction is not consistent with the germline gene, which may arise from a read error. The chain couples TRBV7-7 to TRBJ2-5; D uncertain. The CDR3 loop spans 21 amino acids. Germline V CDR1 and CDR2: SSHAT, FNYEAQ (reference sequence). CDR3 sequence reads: CASSLGPRLVISAGYQETQYF. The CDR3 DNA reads TGTGCTAGCAGCTTAGGACCGAGACTGGTCATATCGGCAGGCTACCAAGAGACCCAGTACTTC.

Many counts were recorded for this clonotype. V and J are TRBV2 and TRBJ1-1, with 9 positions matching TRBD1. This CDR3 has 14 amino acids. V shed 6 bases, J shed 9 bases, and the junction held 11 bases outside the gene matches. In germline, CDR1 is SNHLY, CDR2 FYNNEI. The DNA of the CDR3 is TGTGCCAGCAGAGACGGGACAGGGCTTTCGAAAGCTTTCTTT. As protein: CASRDGTGLSKAFF.

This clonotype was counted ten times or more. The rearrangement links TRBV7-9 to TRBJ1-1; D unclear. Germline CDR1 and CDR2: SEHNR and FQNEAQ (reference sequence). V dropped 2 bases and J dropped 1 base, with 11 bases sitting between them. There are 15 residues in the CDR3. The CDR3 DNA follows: TGTGCCAGCAGCTTAATGTCGGTCACGAACACTGAAGCTTTCTTT. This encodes CASSLMSVTNTEAFF.

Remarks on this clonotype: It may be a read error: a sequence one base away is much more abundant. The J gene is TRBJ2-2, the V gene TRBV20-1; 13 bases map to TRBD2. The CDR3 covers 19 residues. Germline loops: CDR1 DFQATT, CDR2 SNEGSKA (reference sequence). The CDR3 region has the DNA TGCAGTGCTAGAGATCTCACGACTAGCGGGAGGTTGGGCACCGGGGAGCTGTGTTTT. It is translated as CSARDLTTSGRLGTGELCF.

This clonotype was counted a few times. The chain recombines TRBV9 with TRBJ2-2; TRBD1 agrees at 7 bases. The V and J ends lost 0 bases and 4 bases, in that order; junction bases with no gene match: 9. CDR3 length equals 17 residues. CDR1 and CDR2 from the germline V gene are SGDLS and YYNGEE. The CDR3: CASSVGDRERVTGELFF. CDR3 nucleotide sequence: TGTGCCAGCAGCGTAGGAGACAGGGAAAGGGTCACCGGGGAGCTGTTTTTT. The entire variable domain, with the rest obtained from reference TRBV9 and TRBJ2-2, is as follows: DSGVTQTPKHLITATGQRVTLRCSPRSGDLSVYWYQQSLDQGLQFLIQYYNGEERAKGNILERFSAQQFPDLHSELNLSSLELGDSALYFCASSVGDRERVTGELFFGEGSRLTVL.

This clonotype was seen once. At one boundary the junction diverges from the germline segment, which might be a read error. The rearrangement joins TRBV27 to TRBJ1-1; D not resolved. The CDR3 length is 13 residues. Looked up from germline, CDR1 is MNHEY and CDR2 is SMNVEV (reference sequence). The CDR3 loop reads CASSLSRNTEASF. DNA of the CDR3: TGTGCCAGCAGTTTGTCGCGGAACACTGAAGCTTCCTTT.

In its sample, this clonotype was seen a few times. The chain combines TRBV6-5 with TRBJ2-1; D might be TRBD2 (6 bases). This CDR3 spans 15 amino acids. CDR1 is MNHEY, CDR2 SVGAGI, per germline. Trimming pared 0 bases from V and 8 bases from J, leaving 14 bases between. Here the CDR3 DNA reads TGTGCCAGCAGTTACTCGAGCATCCCGGGGGATGAGCAGTTCTTC. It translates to CASSYSSIPGDEQFF.

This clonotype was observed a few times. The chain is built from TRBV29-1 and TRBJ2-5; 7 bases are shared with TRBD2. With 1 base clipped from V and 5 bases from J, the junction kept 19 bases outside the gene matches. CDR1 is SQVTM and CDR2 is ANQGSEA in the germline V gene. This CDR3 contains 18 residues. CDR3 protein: CSVEVLGLGRVLTETQYF. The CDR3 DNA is TGCAGCGTTGAAGTTTTAGGTCTAGGGAGGGTGTTGACGGAGACCCAGTACTTC.

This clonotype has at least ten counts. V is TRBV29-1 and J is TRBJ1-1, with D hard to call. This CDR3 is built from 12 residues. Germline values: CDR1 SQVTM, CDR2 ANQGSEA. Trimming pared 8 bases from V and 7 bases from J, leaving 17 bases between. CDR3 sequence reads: CSIWRATNEAFF. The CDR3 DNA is TGCAGCATCTGGCGGGCCACCAATGAAGCTTTCTTT.